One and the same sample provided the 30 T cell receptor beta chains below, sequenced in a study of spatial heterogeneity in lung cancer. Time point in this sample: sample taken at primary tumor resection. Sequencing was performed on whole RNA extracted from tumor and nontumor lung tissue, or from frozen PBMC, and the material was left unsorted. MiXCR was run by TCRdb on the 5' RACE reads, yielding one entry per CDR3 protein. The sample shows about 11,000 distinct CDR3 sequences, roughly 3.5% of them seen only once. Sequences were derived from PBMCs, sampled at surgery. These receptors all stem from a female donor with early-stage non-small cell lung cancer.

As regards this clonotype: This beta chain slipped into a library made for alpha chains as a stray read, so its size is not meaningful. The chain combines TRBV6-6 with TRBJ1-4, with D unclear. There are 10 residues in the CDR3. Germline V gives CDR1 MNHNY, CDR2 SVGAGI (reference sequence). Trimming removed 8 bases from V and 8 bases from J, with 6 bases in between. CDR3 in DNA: TGTGCCAGCTTCGGGGAAAAACTGTTTTTT. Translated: CASFGEKLFF.

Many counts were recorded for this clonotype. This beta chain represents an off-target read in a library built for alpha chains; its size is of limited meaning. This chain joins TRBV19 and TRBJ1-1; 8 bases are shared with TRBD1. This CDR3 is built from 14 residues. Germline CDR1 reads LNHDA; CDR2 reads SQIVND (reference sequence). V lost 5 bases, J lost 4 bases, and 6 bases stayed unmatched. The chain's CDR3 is CASSSGQVPTEAFF. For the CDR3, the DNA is TGTGCCAGTAGTTCGGGACAGGTGCCCACTGAAGCTTTCTTT.

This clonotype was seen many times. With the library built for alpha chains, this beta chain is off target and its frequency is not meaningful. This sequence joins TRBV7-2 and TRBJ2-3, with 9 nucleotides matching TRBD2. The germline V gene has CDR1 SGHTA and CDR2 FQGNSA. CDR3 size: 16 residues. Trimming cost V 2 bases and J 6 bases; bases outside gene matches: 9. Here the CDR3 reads CASSLTRRGGMDTQYF. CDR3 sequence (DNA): TGTGCCAGCAGCTTAACGAGGCGGGGGGGCATGGATACGCAGTATTTT. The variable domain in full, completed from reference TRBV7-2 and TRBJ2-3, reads GAGVSQSPSNKVTEKGKDVELRCDPISGHTALYWYRQSLGQGLEFLIYFQGNSAPDKSGLPSDRFSAERTGGSVSTLTIQRTQQEDSAVYLCASSLTRRGGMDTQYFGPGTRLTVL.

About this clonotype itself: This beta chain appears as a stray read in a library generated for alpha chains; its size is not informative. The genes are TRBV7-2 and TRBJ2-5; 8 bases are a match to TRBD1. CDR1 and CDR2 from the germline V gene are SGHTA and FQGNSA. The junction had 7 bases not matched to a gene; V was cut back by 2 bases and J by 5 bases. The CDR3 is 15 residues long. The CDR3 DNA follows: TGTGCCAGCAGCTTATACCCAGGGGGCGAGGAGACCCAGTACTTC. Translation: CASSLYPGGEETQYF.

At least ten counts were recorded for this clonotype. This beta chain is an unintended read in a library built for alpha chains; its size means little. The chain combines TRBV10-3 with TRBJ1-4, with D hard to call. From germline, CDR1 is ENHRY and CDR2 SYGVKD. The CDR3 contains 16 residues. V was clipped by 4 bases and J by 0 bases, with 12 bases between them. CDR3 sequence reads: CAISGDHGATNEKLFF. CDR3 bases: TGTGCCATCAGTGGCGATCACGGAGCAACTAATGAAAAACTGTTTTTT.

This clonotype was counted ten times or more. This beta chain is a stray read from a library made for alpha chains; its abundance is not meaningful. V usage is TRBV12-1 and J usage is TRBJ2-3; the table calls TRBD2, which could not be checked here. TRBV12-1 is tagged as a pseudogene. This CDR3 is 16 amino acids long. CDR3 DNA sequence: TGTGCCAGCAGCTTTGTCGGCGGGGATTACACAGATACGCAGTATTTT. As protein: CASSFVGGDYTDTQYF.

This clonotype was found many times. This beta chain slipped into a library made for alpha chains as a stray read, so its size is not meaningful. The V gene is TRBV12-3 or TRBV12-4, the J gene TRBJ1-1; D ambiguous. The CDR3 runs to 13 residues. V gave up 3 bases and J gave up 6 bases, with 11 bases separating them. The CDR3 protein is CASSLVKQSEAFF. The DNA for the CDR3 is TGTGCCAGCAGTTTGGTAAAGCAATCTGAAGCTTTCTTT.

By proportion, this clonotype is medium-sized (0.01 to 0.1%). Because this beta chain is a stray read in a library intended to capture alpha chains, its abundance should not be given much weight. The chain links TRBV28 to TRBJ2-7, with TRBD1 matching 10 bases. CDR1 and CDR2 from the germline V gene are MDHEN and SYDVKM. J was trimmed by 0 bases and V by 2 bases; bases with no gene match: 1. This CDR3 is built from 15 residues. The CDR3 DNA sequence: TGTGCCAGCAGTTTAGGGACAGGGGACTCCTACGAGCAGTACTTC. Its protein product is CASSLGTGDSYEQYF.

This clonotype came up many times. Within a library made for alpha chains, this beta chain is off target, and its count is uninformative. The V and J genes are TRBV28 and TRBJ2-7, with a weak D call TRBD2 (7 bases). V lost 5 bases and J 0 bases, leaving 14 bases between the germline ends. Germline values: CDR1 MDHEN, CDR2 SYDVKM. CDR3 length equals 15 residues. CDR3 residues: CASSLGGGASYEQYF. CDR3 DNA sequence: TGTGCCAGCAGTCTCGGAGGGGGGGCCTCCTACGAGCAGTACTTC.

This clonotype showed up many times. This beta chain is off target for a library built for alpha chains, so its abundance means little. Written as DNA, the CDR3 is TGTGCCAGCAGCTTAGCGGACTCGACTACGAGGCAGTACTTC. Its translation: CASSLADSTTRQYF. The rearrangement links TRBV7-2 to TRBJ2-7; D might be TRBD2 (5 bases). The ends were cut back, 0 bases at V and 9 bases at J, with 15 bases in the middle. In germline, CDR1 is SGHTA, CDR2 FQGNSA. The CDR3 covers 14 residues.

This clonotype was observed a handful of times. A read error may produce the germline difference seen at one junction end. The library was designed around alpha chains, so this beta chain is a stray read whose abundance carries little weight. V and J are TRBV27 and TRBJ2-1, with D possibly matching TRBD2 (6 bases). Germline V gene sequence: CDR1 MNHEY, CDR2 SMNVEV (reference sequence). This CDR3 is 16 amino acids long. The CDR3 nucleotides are TGTGCCGGCAGTCCTGCTGCGGGAAGGACGACCAATGAGCAGTTCTTC. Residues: CAGSPAAGRTTNEQFF.

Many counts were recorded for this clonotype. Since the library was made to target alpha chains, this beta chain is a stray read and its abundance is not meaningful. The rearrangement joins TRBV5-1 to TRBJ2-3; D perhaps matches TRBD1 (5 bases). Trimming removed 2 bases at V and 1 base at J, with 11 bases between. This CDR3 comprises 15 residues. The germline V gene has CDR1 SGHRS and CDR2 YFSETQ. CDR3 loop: CASSFDSPGTDTQYF. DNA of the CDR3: TGCGCCAGCAGCTTTGACAGTCCGGGCACAGATACGCAGTATTTT.

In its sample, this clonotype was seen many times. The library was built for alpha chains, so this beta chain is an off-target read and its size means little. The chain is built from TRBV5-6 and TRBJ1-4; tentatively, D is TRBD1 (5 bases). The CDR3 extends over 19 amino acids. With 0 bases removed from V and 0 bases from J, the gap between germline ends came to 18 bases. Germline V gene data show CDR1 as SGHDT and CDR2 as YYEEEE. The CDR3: CASSLGRGRSIATNEKLFF. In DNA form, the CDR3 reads TGTGCCAGCAGCTTGGGGCGGGGCAGGAGCATTGCAACTAATGAAAAACTGTTTTTT.

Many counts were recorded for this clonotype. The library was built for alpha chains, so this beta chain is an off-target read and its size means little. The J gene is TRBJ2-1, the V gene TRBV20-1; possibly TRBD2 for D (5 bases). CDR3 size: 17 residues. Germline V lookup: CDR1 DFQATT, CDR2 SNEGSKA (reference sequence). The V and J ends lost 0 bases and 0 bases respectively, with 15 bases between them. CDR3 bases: TGCAGTGCTAGAGACAATAGCGCTCGGAGCTCCTACAATGAGCAGTTCTTC. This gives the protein CSARDNSARSSYNEQFF.

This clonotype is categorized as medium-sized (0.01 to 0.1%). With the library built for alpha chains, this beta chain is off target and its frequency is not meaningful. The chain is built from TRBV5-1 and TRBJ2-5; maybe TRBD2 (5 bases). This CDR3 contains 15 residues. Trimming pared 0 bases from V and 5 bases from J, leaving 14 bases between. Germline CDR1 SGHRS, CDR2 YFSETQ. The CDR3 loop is CASSLAEGLAETQYF. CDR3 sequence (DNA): TGCGCCAGCAGCTTGGCCGAGGGTTTGGCGGAGACCCAGTACTTC.

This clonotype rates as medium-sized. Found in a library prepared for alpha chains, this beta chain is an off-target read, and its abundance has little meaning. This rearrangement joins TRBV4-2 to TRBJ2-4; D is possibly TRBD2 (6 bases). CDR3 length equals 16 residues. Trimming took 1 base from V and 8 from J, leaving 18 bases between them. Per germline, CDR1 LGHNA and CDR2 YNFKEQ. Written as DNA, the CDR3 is TGTGCCAGCAGCCAAGTAGGCAGGGACTTAGAGGACATTCAGTACTTC. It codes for CASSQVGRDLEDIQYF.

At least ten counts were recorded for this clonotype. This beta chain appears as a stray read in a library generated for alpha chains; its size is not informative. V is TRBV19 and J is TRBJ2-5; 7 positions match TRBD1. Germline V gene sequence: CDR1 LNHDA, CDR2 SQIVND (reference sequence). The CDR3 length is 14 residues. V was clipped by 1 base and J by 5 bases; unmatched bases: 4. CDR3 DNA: TGTGCCAGTAGTATAGGACAGGGCGCCGAGACCCAGTACTTC. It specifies CASSIGQGAETQYF.

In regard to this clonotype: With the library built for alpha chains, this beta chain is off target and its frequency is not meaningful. CDR3 coding DNA: TGTGCCAGCAGTGGGGGTGGCAGGGCTTCCTATAATTCACCCCTCCACTTT. This sequence encodes CASSGGGRASYNSPLHF. The rearrangement links TRBV6-1 to TRBJ1-6; D possibly corresponds to TRBD1 (5 bases). V lost 4 bases, J lost 1 base, and 14 bases lay in between. The CDR3 runs 17 residues. From germline, CDR1 is MNHNS and CDR2 SASEGT.

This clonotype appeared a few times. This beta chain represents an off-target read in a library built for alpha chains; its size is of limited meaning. The CDR3: CASSVLAGESEQYF. In nucleotides, the CDR3 is TGTGCCAGCAGCGTACTAGCGGGAGAGAGTGAGCAGTACTTC. V is TRBV27 and J is TRBJ2-7; TRBD2 aligns across 11 bases. Germline V gives CDR1 MNHEY, CDR2 SMNVEV (reference sequence). The CDR3 contains 14 residues. J gave up 7 bases and V 6 bases, and 8 bases lay outside the gene matches.

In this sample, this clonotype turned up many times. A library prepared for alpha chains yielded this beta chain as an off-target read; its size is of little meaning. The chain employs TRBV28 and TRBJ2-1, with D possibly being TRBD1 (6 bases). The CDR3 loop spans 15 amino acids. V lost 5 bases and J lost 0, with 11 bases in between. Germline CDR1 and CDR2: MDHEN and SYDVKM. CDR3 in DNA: TGTGCCAGCAGTCTGGGGGCCCTCTCCTACAATGAGCAGTTCTTC. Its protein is CASSLGALSYNEQFF.

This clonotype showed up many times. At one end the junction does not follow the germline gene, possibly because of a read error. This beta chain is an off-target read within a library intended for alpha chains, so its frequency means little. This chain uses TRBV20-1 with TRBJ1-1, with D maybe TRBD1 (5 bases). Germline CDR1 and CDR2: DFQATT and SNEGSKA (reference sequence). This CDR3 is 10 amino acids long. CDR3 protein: CSARDRQSAF. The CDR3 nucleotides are TGCAGTGCTAGAGATCGACAGAGCGCCTTT.

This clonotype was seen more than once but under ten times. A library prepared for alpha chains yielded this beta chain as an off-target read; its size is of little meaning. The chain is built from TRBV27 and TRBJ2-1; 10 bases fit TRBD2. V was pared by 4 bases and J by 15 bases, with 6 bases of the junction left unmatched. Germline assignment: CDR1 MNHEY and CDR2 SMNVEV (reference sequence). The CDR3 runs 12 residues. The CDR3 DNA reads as TGTGCCAGCAGTTACAGCGGGGGGGCTCCGTTCTTC. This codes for CASSYSGGAPFF.

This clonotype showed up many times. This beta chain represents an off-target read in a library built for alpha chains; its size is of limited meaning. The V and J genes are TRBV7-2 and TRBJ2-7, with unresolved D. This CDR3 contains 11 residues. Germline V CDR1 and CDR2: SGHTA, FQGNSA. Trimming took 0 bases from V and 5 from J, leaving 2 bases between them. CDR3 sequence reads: CASSLAHEQYF. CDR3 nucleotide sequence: TGTGCCAGCAGCTTAGCTCACGAGCAGTACTTC.

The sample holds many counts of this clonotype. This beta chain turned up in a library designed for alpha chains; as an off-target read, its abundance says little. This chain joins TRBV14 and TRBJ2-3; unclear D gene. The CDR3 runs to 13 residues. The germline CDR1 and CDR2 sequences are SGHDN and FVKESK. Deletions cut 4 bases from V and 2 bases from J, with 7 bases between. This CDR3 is CASSRSTTDTQYF. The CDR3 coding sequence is TGTGCCAGCAGCCGGTCGACCACAGATACGCAGTATTTT.

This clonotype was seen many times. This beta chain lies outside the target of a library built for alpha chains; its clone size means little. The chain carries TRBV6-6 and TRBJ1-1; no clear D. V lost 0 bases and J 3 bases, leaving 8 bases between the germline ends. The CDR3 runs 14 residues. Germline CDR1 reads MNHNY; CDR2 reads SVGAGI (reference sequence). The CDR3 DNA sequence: TGTGCCAGCAGTTACTCGATCAAAGACACTGAAGCTTTCTTT. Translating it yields CASSYSIKDTEAFF.

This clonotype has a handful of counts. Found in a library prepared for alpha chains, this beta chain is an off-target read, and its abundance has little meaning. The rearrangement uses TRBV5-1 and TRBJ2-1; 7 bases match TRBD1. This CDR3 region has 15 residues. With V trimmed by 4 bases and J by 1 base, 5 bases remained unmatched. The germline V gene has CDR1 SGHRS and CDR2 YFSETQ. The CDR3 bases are TGCGCCAGCAGCCCGACAGGGTTTTCCTACAATGAGCAGTTCTTC. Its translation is CASSPTGFSYNEQFF.

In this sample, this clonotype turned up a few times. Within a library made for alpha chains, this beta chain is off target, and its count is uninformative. CDR3 sequence (DNA): TGTGCCAGCAGTGAAGGGCCAAACTTTGGACAGCAGCATTTT. Its protein product is CASSEGPNFGQQHF. The chain has TRBV2 and TRBJ1-5, with a tentative D call TRBD1 (6 bases). Looked up from germline, CDR1 is SNHLY and CDR2 is FYNNEI. The CDR3 loop spans 14 amino acids. Trimming cost V 1 base and J 13 bases, with 17 bases left between them.

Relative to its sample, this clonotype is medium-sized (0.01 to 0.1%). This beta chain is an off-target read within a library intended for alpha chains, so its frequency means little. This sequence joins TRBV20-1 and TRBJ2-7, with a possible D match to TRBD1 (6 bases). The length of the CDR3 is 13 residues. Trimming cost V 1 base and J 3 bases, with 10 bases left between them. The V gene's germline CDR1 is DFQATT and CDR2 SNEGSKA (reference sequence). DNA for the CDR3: TGCAGTGCTAGAGTACAGGGCCTCTACGAGCAGTACTTC. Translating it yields CSARVQGLYEQYF.

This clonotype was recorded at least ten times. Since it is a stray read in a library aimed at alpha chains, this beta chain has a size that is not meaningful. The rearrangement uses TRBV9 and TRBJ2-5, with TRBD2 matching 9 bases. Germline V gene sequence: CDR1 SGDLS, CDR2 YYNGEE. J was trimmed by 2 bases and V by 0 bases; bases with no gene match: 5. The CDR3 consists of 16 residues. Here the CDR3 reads CASSVGPSGKQETQYF. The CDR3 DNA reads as TGTGCCAGCAGCGTAGGACCTAGCGGGAAACAAGAGACCCAGTACTTC.

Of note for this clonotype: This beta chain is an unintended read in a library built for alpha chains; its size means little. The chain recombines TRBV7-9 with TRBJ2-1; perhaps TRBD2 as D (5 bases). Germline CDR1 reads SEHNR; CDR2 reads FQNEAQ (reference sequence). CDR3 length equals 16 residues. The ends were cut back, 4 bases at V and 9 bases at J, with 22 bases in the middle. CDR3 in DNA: TGTGCCAGCAGCTCGGCGGACTCATTCGCCCAGAGTGAGCAGTTCTTC. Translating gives CASSSADSFAQSEQFF.